One and the same sample provided the 15 T cell receptor beta chains below, sequenced in a study of neurological immune-mediated disorders. MiXCR, applied by TCRdb to the 5' RACE reads, yields one record per CDR3 protein. The table lists 35,000 to 45,000 distinct CDR3 sequences, 13% to 15% of them singletons. What was sequenced was PBMCs. These receptors all stem from a woman aged 50 to 60 with HTLV-1-associated myelopathy (HAM/TSP).

The chain combines TRBV6-5 with TRBJ2-5; tentative D call: TRBD1 (5 bases). This CDR3 spans 14 amino acids. Trimming took off 7 bases at V and 2 bases at J, with 14 bases between the two ends. Germline CDR1 and CDR2: MNHEY and SVGAGI. CDR3 loop: CASTPRALQETQYF. Here the CDR3 DNA reads TGTGCCAGCACCCCCAGGGCCTTGCAAGAGACCCAGTACTTC.

The V gene is TRBV12-3 or TRBV12-4, the J gene TRBJ1-2; D gene unclear. With 4 bases removed from V and 10 bases from J, the gap between germline ends came to 16 bases. The CDR3 extends over 13 amino acids. The CDR3 loop is CASSSGPHVAYTF. The CDR3 DNA reads TGTGCCAGCAGTTCCGGGCCACATGTTGCCTACACCTTC.

This clonotype was observed many times. In DNA form, the CDR3 reads TGTGCCAGCAGTTACGGGACTCTCCGAAACTATGGCTACACCTTC. This sequence encodes CASSYGTLRNYGYTF. V and J are TRBV6-2 or TRBV6-3 and TRBJ1-2; maybe TRBD1 (5 bases). From germline, CDR1 is MNHEY and CDR2 SVGEGT. V dropped 2 bases and J dropped 2 bases, with 12 bases sitting between them. The CDR3 sequence is 15 residues long.

The chain employs TRBV7-9 and TRBJ1-1, with 7 bases identical to TRBD1. V lost 7 bases and J lost 0; bases outside the gene matches: 5. The CDR3 has 14 residues. Germline V gene data show CDR1 as SEHNR and CDR2 as FQNEAQ (reference sequence). Here the CDR3 reads CASIEGQMNTEAFF. For the CDR3, the DNA is TGTGCCAGCATCGAGGGACAGATGAACACTGAAGCTTTCTTT.

This clonotype was observed at least ten times. The V gene is TRBV20-1, the J gene TRBJ1-2, with D unresolved. The length of the CDR3 is 15 residues. Trimming took off 0 bases at V and 4 bases at J, with 15 bases between the two ends. Germline CDR1 reads DFQATT; CDR2 reads SNEGSKA (reference sequence). CDR3 nucleotide sequence: TGCAGTGCTAGAGATTTATTCCGGCAGACCTATGGCTACACCTTC. Its translation: CSARDLFRQTYGYTF.

This clonotype was detected ten times or more. The chain combines TRBV7-2 with TRBJ1-4; 12 nucleotides match TRBD1. The CDR3 runs to 18 residues. Germline loops: CDR1 SGHTA, CDR2 FQGNSA. Trimming cost V 6 bases and J 6 bases; bases outside gene matches: 14. In DNA, the CDR3 is TGTGCCAGCAGACCTACACCCGGGACAGGGGGCGTATATGAAAAACTGTTTTTT. It yields the protein CASRPTPGTGGVYEKLFF. Full variable domain (outside the CDR3, taken from reference TRBV7-2 and TRBJ1-4): GAGVSQSPSNKVTEKGKDVELRCDPISGHTALYWYRQSLGQGLEFLIYFQGNSAPDKSGLPSDRFSAERTGGSVSTLTIQRTQQEDSAVYLCASRPTPGTGGVYEKLFFGSGTQLSVL.

The chain is built from TRBV7-9 and TRBJ1-5; tentative D call: TRBD1 (6 bases). V was pared by 5 bases and J by 4 bases, with 12 bases between. This CDR3 has 14 amino acids. The V gene's germline CDR1 is SEHNR and CDR2 FQNEAQ (reference sequence). In DNA form, the CDR3 reads TGTGCCAGCAGCATGGGACATGGGAATCAGCCCCAGCATTTT. This gives the protein CASSMGHGNQPQHF.

This clonotype was found many times. The chain has TRBV20-1 and TRBJ1-1, with D hard to call. The CDR3 runs 13 residues. Germline loops: CDR1 DFQATT, CDR2 SNEGSKA (reference sequence). With 5 bases removed from V and 2 bases from J, the gap between germline ends came to 12 bases. The CDR3 sequence: CSALTYTNTEAFF. CDR3 DNA: TGCAGTGCTCTGACATATACTAACACTGAAGCTTTCTTT.

This clonotype was counted many times. The chain combines TRBV19 with TRBJ2-7, with D perhaps matching TRBD2 (6 bases). With 5 bases removed from V and 4 bases from J, the gap between germline ends came to 12 bases. Looked up from germline, CDR1 is LNHDA and CDR2 is SQIVND (reference sequence). The CDR3 length is 13 residues. The CDR3 DNA reads TGTGCCAGTAGTGAGGGAGGAGGATACGAGCAGTACGTC. Translated: CASSEGGGYEQYV.

Worth noting for this clonotype: The conserved closing phenylalanine or tryptophan is absent in this CDR3, likely reflecting a read error. This chain connects TRBV6-2 or TRBV6-3 to TRBJ2-1, with TRBD2 matching 11 bases. The CDR3 loop spans 17 amino acids. Trimming removed 4 bases from V and 8 bases from J; junction bases left unmatched: 13. The germline V gene has CDR1 MNHEY and CDR2 SVGEGT. CDR3 nucleotides: TGTGCCAGCAGTTTGGGGCCCTTCCTAGCGGGGGGCCATGAGCAGTTCTCA. As protein: CASSLGPFLAGGHEQFS.

This clonotype was recorded once. The CDR3 region is CASSVTGPGEQFF. The DNA of the CDR3 is TGTGCCAGCAGTGTGACAGGACCCGGCGAGCAGTTCTTC. This chain uses TRBV6-1 with TRBJ2-1; TRBD1 might be the D (6 bases). The germline gives CDR1 MNHNS, CDR2 SASEGT. CDR3 size: 13 residues. V was shortened by 4 bases and J by 10 bases, with 14 bases between the two germline ends.

This clonotype showed up many times. The rearrangement uses TRBV27 and TRBJ1-6; D gene unclear. There are 14 residues in the CDR3. Trimming shortened V by 0 bases and J by 10 bases, and 10 bases separated the two germline ends. Per germline, CDR1 MNHEY and CDR2 SMNVEV (reference sequence). The CDR3 is CASSLSRSESPLHF. The CDR3 bases are TGTGCCAGCAGTTTATCCCGTTCCGAATCACCCCTCCACTTT.

This clonotype was seen repeatedly, ten times or more. The CDR3 coding sequence is TGCAGCGTTCGGGACAGGGCGGGCAATCAGCCCCAGCATTTT. Amino acids: CSVRDRAGNQPQHF. The chain combines TRBV29-1 with TRBJ1-5; 9 bases are a match to TRBD1. Germline trimming cut 5 bases from V and 2 bases from J; bases unmatched to any gene: 4. There are 14 residues in the CDR3. In germline, CDR1 is SQVTM, CDR2 ANQGSEA. Full variable domain (outside the CDR3, taken from reference TRBV29-1 and TRBJ1-5): SAVISQKPSRDICQRGTSLTIQCQVDSQVTMMFWYRQQPGQSLTLIATANQGSEATYESGFVIDKFPISRPNLTFSTLTVSNMSPEDSSIYLCSVRDRAGNQPQHFGDGTRLSIL.

The chain is built from TRBV5-1 and TRBJ2-1; no definite D call. The CDR3 has 12 amino acids. Looked up from germline, CDR1 is SGHRS and CDR2 is YFSETQ. V lost 1 base and J lost 7, with 6 bases in between. The CDR3 nucleotides read TGCGCCAGCAGCTTGAAGCCTAATGAGCAGTTCTTC. It yields the protein CASSLKPNEQFF.

Regarding this clonotype: A much more abundant neighbour one base away suggests this may be a read error. The chain uses TRBV12-3 or TRBV12-4 and TRBJ2-5; the D is unclear. This CDR3 region has 12 residues. Here the CDR3 DNA reads TGTGCCGGCAGTCCCTATGGAGAGACCCAGTACTTC. Amino acids: CAGSPYGETQYF.